This T cell receptor beta chain was documented in a study of T cell responses to AZD1222 COVID-19 vaccine (TCRdb year 2021). About the full investigation: AZD1222 recipients whose second dose came at about 4 weeks and those whose second dose came at about 12 weeks were combined into one group, since spike-specific TCR depth and breadth did not differ between the two schedules. A total of just over 230 trial participants underwent TCR sequencing, of whom roughly 210 had received two doses of AZD1222 and about 25 had received two doses of the MenACWY control vaccine. Enrollment into the trials was organized by age into subgroups of 18-55, 56-69 and 70-plus years, and those subgroups contained approximately 150, 30 and 60 TCR-sequenced participants, respectively. Beyond this particular receptor, the publication reports: The vaccine-associated CD4 TCRs covered the entire spike protein, and the dominant responses fell in regions 160-218 and 743-854. Reportedly, almost half of the unique spike-specific TCRs recognized epitopes lying outside the regions that are mutated in the B.1.351 and B.1.1.7 variants. Conclusions about previously exposed vaccinees are limited because only five to seven AZD1222 recipients were SARS-CoV-2 seropositive at baseline. Participants were mostly white British and included more females than males, and it was suggested by the authors that clonal diversity may have been underestimated. A significant rise in spike-specific TCR breadth and depth was observed after two AZD1222 doses relative to day 0 and relative to MenACWY recipients. Because no day 14 peak-response samples were available, the repertoires could be characterized only after the peak T cell response. The 56-69-year group was small, and its depth increase did not reach significance, likely because of low power.

The CDR3 regions of human TCRbeta chains were analyzed by immunosequencing. The authors' pipeline ran thus. Repertoire TCRs were checked for matches against a reference library of SARS-CoV-2-specific TCRs that had been generated using the MIRA antigen-specificity platform. Breadth was defined as the fraction of unique TCRs that were SARS-CoV-2-associated, and depth was defined as the fraction of total T cells that were SARS-CoV-2-associated. Using the MIRA data, every spike-specific TCR was mapped to the spike region that the TCR reacted to and assigned to either a CD4 or a CD8 class. Log10-transformed breadth and depth values were compared by one-way ANOVA with Sidak's multiple comparisons tests. In its TCRdb copy, this immuneACCESS table keeps in-frame sequences only and misses some clones. Where compared with another copy, unresolved V genes explain less than half of these, and the others have no known cause. From that table come the V and J calls and clone size; the DNA was used to work out D and trimming. The sample includes some 98,000 clones, with approximately 91% observed a single time. 13% of the sample belongs to the ten largest clones.

Comment on this clone: The antigen it binds to is not known. No base-level quality is on record; no much larger clone is a single base apart.

What this sample's time point label stands for: baseline before first vaccination. Samples from vaccinated people were obtained from the UK trials COV001 and COV002, which included a single-blind randomized controlled phase 2/3 trial of AZD1222 (ChAdOx1 nCoV-19) in healthy adults. For TCRbeta chain sequencing, PBMC samples from trial participants were taken at day 0 and at day 28 after the second dose. CDR3 length: 13 amino acids, cysteine to phenylalanine. The CDR3 DNA has 39 bases and is translated from base 1. Trimming takes 5 bases from V and 8 bases from J, and the germline ends sit 15 bases apart.

The chain employs TRBV12-3 or TRBV12-4 and TRBJ1-2, with a weak D call of TRBD1 (6 bases match). The source is an adult in good health. The sequenced sample was peripheral blood, obtained on day 0 of AZD1222 vaccination. The DNA sequence is as follows: TGTGCCAGCAGTCCCATACAGGGACGGGGCTACACCTTC. This codes for CASSPIQGRGYTF.